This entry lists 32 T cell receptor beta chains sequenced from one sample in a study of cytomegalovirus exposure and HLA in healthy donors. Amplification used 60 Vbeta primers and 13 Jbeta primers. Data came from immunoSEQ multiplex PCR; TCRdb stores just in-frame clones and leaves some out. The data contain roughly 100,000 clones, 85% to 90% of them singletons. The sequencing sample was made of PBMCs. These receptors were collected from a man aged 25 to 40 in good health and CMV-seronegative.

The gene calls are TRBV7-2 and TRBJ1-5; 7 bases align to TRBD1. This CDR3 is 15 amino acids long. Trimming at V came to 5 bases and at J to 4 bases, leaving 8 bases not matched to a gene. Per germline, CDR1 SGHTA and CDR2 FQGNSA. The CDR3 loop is CASSLTLQGNQPQHF. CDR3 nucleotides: TGTGCCAGCAGCCTCACCCTACAGGGGAATCAGCCCCAGCATTTT.

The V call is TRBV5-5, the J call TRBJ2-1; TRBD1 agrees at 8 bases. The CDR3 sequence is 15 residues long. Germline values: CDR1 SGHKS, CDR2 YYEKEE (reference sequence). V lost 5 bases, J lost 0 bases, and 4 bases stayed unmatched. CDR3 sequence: CASRTTGGSYNEQFF. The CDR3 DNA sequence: TGTGCCAGCAGGACCACAGGGGGCTCCTACAATGAGCAGTTCTTC.

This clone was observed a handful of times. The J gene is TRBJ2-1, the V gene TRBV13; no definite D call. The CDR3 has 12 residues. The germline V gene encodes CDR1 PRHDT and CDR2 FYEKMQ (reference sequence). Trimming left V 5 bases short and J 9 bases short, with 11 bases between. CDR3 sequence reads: CASSVRGREQFF. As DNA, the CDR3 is TGTGCCAGCAGCGTTAGAGGCCGTGAGCAGTTCTTC. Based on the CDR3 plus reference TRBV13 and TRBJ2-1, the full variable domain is AAGVIQSPRHLIKEKRETATLKCYPIPRHDTVYWYQQGPGQDPQFLISFYEKMQSDKGSIPDRFSAQQFSDYHSELNMSSLELGDSALYFCASSVRGREQFFGPGTRLTVL.

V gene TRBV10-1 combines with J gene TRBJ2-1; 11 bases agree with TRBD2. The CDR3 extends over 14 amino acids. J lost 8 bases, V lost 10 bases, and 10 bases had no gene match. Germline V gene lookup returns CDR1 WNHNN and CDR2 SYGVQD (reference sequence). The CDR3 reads CAILLAGVRDEQFF. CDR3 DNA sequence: TGCGCCATCTTACTAGCGGGAGTACGCGATGAGCAGTTCTTC.

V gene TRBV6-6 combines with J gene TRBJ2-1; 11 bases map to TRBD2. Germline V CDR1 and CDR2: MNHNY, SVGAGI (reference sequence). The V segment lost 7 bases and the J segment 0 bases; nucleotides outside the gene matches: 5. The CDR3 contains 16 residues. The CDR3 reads CASITLAGGSYNEQFF. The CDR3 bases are TGTGCCAGCATCACCCTAGCGGGGGGCTCCTACAATGAGCAGTTCTTC.

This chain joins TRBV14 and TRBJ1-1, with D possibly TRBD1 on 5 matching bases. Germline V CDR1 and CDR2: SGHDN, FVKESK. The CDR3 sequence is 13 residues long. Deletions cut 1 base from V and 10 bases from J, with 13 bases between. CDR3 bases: TGTGCCAGCAGCCAAGTTCCAGGGCGGTTAGCTTTCTTT. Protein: CASSQVPGRLAFF.

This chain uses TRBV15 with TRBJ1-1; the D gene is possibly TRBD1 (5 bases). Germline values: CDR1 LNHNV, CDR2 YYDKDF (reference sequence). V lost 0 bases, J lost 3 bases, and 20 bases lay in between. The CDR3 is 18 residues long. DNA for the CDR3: TGTGCCACCAGCAGAGATGGGAGGGGAGGTGGAAAGGACACTGAAGCTTTCTTT. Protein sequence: CATSRDGRGGGKDTEAFF. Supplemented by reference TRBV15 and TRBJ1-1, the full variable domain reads DAMVIQNPRYQVTQFGKPVTLSCSQTLNHNVMYWYQQKSSQAPKLLFHYYDKDFNNEADTPDNFQSRRPNTSFCFLDIRSPGLGDTAMYLCATSRDGRGGGKDTEAFFGQGTRLTVV.

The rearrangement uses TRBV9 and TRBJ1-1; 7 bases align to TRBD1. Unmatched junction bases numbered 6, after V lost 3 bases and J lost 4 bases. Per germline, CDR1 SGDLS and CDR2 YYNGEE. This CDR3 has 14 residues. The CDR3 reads CASSDLDRSTEAFF. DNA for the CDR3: TGTGCCAGCAGCGACCTGGACAGGAGCACTGAAGCTTTCTTT.

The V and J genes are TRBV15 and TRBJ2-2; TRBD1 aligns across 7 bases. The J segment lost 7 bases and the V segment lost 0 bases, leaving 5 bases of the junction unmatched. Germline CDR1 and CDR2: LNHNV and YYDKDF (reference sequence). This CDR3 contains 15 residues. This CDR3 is CATSRDPRGLGELFF. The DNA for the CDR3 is TGTGCCACCAGCAGAGATCCTAGGGGGCTCGGGGAGCTGTTTTTT.

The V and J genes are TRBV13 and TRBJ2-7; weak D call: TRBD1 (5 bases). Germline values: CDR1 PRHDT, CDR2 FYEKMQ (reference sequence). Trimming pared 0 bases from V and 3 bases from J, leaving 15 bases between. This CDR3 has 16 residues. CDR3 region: CASSLGRQQFLYEQYF. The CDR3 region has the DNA TGTGCCAGCAGCTTAGGCAGACAGCAATTCCTCTACGAGCAGTACTTC.

CDR3 in amino acids: CASSLTGITYEQYF. The CDR3 region has the DNA TGTGCCAGCAGTCTGACAGGGATTACCTACGAGCAGTACTTC. The chain couples TRBV2 to TRBJ2-7; 7 nucleotides align to TRBD1. The germline V gene encodes CDR1 SNHLY and CDR2 FYNNEI. The CDR3 has 14 amino acids. Trimming removed 5 bases from V and 2 bases from J; junction bases left unmatched: 6.

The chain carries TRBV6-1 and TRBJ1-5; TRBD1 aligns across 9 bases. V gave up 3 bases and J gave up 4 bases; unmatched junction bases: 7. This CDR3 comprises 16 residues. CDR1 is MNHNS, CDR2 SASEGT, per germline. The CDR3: CASSETPGQGNQPQHF. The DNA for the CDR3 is TGTGCCAGCAGTGAGACCCCGGGACAGGGTAATCAGCCCCAGCATTTT.

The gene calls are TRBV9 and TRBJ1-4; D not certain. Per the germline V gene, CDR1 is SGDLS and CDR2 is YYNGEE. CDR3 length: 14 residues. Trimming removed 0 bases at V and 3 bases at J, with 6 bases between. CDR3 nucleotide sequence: TGTGCCAGCAGCGTAGGAGGGCCTAATGAAAAACTGTTTTTT. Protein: CASSVGGPNEKLFF.

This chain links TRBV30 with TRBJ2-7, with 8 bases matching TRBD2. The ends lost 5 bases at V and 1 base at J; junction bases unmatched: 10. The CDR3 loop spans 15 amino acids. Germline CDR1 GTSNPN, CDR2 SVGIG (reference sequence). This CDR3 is CAWSVRLARSYEQYF. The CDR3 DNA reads TGTGCCTGGTCGGTTAGACTAGCGCGGTCCTACGAGCAGTACTTC. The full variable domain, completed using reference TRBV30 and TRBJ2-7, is SQTIHQWPATLVQPVGSPLSLECTVEGTSNPNLYWYRQAAGRGLQLLFYSVGIGQISSEVPQNLSASRPQDRQFILSSKKLLLSDSGFYLCAWSVRLARSYEQYFGPGTRLTVT.

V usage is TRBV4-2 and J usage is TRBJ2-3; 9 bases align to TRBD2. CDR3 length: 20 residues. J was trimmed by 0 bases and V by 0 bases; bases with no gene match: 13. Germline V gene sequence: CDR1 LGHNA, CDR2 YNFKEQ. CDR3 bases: TGTGCCAGCAGCCAAGACGTTGGAGCGGGGGGTTACCCTAGCACAGATACGCAGTATTTT. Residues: CASSQDVGAGGYPSTDTQYF.

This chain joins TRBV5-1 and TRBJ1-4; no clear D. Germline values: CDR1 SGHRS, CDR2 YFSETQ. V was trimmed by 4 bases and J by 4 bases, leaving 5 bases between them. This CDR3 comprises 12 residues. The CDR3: CASSPGNEKLFF. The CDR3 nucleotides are TGCGCCAGCAGCCCCGGTAATGAAAAACTGTTTTTT.

The CDR3 DNA reads TGCAGTGCCGGGACAGGGGCTGAAAAACTGTTTTTT. The encoded protein is CSAGTGAEKLFF. The rearrangement links TRBV29-1 to TRBJ1-4, with 10 bases fitting TRBD1. Germline V lookup: CDR1 SQVTM, CDR2 ANQGSEA. The CDR3 is 12 residues long. The entire variable domain, with the rest obtained from reference TRBV29-1 and TRBJ1-4, is as follows: SAVISQKPSRDICQRGTSLTIQCQVDSQVTMMFWYRQQPGQSLTLIATANQGSEATYESGFVIDKFPISRPNLTFSTLTVSNMSPEDSSIYLCSAGTGAEKLFFGSGTQLSVL.

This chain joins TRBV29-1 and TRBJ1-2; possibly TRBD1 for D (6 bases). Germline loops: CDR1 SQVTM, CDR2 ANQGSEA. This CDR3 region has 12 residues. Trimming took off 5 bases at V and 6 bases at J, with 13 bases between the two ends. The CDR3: CSVRTVGDGYTF. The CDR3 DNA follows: TGCAGCGTTAGGACAGTCGGGGATGGCTACACCTTC.

The CDR3 loop reads CASSWTGENYGYTF. The CDR3 DNA follows: TGTGCCAGCAGTTGGACAGGGGAGAACTATGGCTACACCTTC. The rearrangement uses TRBV28 and TRBJ1-2; 9 nucleotides agree with TRBD1. Germline V gene sequence: CDR1 MDHEN, CDR2 SYDVKM. The CDR3 runs 14 residues. Unmatched junction bases numbered 2, after V lost 4 bases and J lost 2 bases.

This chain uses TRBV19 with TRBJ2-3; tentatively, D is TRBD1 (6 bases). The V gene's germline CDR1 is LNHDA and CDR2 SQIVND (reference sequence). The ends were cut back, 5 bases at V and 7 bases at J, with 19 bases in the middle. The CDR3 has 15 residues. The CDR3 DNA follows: TGTGCCAGTAGTTCGGGTGGGACACTAACACATACGCAGTATTTT. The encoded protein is CASSSGGTLTHTQYF. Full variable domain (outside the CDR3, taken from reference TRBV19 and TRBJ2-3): DGGITQSPKYLFRKEGQNVTLSCEQNLNHDAMYWYRQDPGQGLRLIYYSQIVNDFQKGDIAEGYSVSREKKESFPLTVTSAQKNPTAFYLCASSSGGTLTHTQYFGPGTRLTVL.

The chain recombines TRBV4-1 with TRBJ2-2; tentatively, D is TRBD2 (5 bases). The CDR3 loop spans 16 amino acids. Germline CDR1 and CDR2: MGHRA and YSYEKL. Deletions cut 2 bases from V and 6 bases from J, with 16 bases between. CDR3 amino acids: CASSQLDLVQAGELFF. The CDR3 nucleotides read TGCGCCAGCAGCCAATTGGACTTGGTACAAGCCGGGGAGCTGTTTTTT.

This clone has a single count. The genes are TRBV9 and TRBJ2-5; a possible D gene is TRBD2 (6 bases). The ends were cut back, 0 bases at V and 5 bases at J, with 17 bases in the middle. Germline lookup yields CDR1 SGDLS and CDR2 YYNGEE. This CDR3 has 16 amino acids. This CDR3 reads CASSVGGGGAGETQYF. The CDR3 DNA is TGTGCCAGCAGCGTAGGGGGAGGAGGGGCAGGGGAGACCCAGTACTTC.

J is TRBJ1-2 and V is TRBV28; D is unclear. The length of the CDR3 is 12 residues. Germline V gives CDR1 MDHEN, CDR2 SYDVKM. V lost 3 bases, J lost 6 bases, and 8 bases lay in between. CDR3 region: CASSFREHGYTF. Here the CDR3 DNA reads TGTGCCAGCAGTTTCCGAGAACATGGCTACACCTTC.

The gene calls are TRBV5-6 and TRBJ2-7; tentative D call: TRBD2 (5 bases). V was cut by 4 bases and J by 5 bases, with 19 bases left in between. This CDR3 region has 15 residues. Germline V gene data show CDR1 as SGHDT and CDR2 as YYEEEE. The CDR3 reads CASSVDAARVDEQYF. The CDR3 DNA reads TGTGCCAGCAGCGTTGACGCAGCGCGGGTCGACGAGCAGTACTTC. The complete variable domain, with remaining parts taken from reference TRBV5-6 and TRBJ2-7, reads DAGVTQSPTHLIKTRGQQVTLRCSPKSGHDTVSWYQQALGQGPQFIFQYYEEEERQRGNFPDRFSGHQFPNYSSELNVNALLLGDSALYLCASSVDAARVDEQYFGPGTRLTVT.

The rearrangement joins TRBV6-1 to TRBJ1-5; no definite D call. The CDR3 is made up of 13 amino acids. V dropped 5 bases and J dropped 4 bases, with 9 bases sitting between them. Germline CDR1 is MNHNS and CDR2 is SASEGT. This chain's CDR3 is CASSPDGNQPQHF. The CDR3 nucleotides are TGTGCCAGCAGTCCAGACGGGAATCAGCCCCAGCATTTT.

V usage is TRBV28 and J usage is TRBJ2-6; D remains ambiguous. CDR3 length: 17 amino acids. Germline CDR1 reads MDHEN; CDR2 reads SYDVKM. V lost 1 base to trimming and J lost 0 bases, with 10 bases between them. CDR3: CASSLSDLSSGANVLTF. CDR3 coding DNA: TGTGCCAGCAGTTTATCCGATCTTAGCTCTGGGGCCAACGTCCTGACTTTC.

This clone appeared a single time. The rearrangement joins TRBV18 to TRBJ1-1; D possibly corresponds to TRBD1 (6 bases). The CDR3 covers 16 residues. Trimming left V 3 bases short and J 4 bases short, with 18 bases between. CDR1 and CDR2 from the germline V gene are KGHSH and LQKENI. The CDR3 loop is CASSPVGGLGGTEAFF. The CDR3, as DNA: TGTGCCAGCTCACCGGTTGGGGGCCTTGGGGGCACTGAAGCTTTCTTT.

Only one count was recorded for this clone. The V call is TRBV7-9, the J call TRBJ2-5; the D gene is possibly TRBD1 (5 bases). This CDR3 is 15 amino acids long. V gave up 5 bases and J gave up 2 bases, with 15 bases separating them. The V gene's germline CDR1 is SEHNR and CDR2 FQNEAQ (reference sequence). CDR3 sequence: CASSGHTGNQETQYF. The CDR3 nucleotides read TGTGCCAGCAGCGGTCACACAGGAAATCAAGAGACCCAGTACTTC. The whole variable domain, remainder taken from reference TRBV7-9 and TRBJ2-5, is DTGVSQNPRHKITKRGQNVTFRCDPISEHNRLYWYRQTLGQGPEFLTYFQNEAQLEKSRLLSDRFSAERPKGSFSTLEIQRTEQGDSAMYLCASSGHTGNQETQYFGPGTRLLVL.

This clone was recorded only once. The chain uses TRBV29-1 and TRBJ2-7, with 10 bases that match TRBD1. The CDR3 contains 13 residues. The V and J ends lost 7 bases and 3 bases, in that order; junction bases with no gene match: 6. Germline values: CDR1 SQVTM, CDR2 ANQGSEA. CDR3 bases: TGCAGCGGCAAGACAGGGGGCGGCTACGAGCAGTACTTC. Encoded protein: CSGKTGGGYEQYF.

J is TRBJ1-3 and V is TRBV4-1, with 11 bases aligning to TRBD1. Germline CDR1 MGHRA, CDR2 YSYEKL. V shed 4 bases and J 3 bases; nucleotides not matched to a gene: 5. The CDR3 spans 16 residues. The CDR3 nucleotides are TGCGCCAGCAGCCCGGGACAGGGGGTTAATGGAAACACCATATATTTT. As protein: CASSPGQGVNGNTIYF.

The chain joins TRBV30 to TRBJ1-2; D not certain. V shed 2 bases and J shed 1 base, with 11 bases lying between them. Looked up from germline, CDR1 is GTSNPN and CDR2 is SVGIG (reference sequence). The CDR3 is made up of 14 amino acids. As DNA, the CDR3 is TGTGCCTGGAGTTCCAGGCGTGGTAACTATGGCTACACCTTC. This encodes CAWSSRRGNYGYTF.

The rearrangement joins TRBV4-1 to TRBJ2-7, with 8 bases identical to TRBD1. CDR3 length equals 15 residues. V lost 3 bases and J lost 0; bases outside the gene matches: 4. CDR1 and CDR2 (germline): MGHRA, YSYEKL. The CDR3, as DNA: TGCGCCAGCAGCCAGATCACAGGGGGCTCCTACGAGCAGTACTTC. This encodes CASSQITGGSYEQYF.